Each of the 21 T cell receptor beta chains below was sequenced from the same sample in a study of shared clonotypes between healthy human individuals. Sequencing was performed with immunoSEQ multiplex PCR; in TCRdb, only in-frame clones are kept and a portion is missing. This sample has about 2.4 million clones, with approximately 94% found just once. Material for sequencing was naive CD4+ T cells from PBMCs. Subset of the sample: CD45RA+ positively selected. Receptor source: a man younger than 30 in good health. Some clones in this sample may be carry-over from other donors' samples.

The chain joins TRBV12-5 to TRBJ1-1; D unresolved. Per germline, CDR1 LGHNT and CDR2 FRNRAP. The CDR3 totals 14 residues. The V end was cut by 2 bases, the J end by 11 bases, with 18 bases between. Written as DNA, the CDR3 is TGTGCTAGTGGTTTGTCTGGGAGCCCCGAGAGGGCTTTCTTT. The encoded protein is CASGLSGSPERAFF.

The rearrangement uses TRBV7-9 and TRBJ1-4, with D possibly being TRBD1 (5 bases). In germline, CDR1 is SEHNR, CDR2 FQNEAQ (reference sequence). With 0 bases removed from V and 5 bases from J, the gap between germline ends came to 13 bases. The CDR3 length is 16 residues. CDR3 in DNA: TGTGCCAGCAGCTTAGCTTACGGGACGGGCAATGAAAAACTGTTTTTT. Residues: CASSLAYGTGNEKLFF.

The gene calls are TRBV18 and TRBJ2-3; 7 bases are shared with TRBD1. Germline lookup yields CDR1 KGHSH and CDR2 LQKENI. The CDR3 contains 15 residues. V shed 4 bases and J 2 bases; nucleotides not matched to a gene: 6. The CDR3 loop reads CASSRPGQPTDTQYF. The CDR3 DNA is TGTGCCAGCTCACGTCCGGGACAGCCCACAGATACGCAGTATTTT.

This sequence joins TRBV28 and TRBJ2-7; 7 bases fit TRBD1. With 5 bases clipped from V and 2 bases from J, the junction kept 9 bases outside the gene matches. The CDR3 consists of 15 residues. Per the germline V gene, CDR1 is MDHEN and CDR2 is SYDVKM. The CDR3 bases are TGTGCCAGCAGTGCCCCAGACAGGGCCCCCTACGAGCAGTACTTC. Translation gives CASSAPDRAPYEQYF.

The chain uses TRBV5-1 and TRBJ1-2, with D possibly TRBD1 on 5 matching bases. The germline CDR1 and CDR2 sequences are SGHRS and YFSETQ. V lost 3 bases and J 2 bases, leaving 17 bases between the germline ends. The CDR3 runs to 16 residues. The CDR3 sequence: CASSSDPGPANYGYTF. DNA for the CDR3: TGCGCCAGCAGCTCGGATCCGGGACCGGCAAACTATGGCTACACCTTC.

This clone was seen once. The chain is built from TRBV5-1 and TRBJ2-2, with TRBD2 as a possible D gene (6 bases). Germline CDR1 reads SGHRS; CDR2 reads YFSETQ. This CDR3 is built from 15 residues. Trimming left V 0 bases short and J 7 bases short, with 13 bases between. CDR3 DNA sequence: TGCGCCAGCAGCTTGGTTCCGGGGGTTGGCGGGGAGCTGTTTTTT. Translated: CASSLVPGVGGELFF.

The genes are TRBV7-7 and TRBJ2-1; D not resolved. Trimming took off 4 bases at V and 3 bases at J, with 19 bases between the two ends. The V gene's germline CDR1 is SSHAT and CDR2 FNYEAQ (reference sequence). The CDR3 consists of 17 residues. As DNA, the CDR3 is TGTGCCAGCAGCTCAAAAGAAGACACCTTCTTCTACAATGAGCAGTTCTTC. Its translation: CASSSKEDTFFYNEQFF.

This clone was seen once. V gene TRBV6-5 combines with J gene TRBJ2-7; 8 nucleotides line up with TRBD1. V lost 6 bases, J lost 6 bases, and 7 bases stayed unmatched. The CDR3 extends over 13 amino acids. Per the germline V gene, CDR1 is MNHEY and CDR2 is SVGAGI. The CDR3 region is CASRWNDRGEQYF. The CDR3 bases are TGTGCCAGCAGATGGAATGACAGGGGCGAGCAGTACTTC.

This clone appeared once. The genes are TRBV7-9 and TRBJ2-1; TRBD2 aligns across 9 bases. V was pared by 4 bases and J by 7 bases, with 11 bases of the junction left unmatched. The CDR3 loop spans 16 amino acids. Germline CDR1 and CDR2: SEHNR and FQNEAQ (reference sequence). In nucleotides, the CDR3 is TGTGCCAGCAGCTCTTATAGCGGGGGTGTGGGGAATGAGCAGTTCTTC. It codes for CASSSYSGGVGNEQFF.

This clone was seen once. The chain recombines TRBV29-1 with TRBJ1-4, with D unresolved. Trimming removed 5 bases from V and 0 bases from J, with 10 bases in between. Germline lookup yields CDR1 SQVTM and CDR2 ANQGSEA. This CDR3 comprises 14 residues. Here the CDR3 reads CSVKAVATNEKLFF. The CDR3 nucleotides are TGCAGCGTTAAGGCGGTCGCAACTAATGAAAAACTGTTTTTT. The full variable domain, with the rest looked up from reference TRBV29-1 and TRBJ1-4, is SAVISQKPSRDICQRGTSLTIQCQVDSQVTMMFWYRQQPGQSLTLIATANQGSEATYESGFVIDKFPISRPNLTFSTLTVSNMSPEDSSIYLCSVKAVATNEKLFFGSGTQLSVL.

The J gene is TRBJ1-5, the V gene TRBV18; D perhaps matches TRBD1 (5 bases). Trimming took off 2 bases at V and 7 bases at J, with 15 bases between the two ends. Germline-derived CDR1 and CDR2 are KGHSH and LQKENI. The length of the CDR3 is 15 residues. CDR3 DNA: TGTGCCAGCTCACCAACGTCGGGGCGAGGGCAGCCCCAGCATTTT. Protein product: CASSPTSGRGQPQHF.

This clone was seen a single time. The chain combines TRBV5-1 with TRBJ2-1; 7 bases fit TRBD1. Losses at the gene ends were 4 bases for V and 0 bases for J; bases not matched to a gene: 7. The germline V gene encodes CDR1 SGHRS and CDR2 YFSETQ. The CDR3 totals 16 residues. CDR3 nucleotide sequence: TGCGCCAGCAGCAGATCCGGGACAGCCTCCTACAATGAGCAGTTCTTC. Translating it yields CASSRSGTASYNEQFF.

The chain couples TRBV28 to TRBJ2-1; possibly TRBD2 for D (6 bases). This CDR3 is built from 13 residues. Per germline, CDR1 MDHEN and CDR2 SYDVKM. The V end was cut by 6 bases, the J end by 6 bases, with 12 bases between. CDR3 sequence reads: CASRGLPFNEQFF. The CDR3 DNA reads TGTGCCAGCAGAGGACTACCTTTCAATGAGCAGTTCTTC. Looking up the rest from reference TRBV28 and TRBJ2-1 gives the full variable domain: DVKVTQSSRYLVKRTGEKVFLECVQDMDHENMFWYRQDPGLGLRLIYFSYDVKMKEKGDIPEGYSVSREKKERFSLILESASTNQTSMYLCASRGLPFNEQFFGPGTRLTVL.

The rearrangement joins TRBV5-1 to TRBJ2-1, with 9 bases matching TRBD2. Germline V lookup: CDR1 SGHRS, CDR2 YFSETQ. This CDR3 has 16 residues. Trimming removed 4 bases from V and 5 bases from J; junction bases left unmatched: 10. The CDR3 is CASSLLTSGDNNEQFF. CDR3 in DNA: TGCGCCAGCAGCCTCCTGACTAGCGGTGACAACAATGAGCAGTTCTTC.

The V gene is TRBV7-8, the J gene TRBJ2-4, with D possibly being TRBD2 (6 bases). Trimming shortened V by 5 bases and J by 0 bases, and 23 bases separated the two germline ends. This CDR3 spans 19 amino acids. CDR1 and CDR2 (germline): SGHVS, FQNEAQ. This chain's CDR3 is CASSLPTRAAGLAKNIQYF. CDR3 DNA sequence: TGTGCCAGCAGCCTACCGACGAGAGCAGCGGGTCTAGCCAAAAACATTCAGTACTTC.

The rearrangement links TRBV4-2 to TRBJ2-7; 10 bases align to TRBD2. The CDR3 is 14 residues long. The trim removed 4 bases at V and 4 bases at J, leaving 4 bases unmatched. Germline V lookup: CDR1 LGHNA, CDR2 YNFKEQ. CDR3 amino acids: CASSPASGRYEQYF. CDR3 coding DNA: TGTGCCAGCAGCCCAGCTAGCGGGAGATACGAGCAGTACTTC.

DNA for the CDR3: TGCGCCAGCAGCCAAGAAGCACAGGGCGCGAACACCGGGGAGCTGTTTTTT. It encodes CASSQEAQGANTGELFF. V is TRBV4-1 and J is TRBJ2-2; a possible D gene is TRBD1 (6 bases). Trimming removed 0 bases from V and 0 bases from J, with 11 bases in between. In germline, CDR1 is MGHRA, CDR2 YSYEKL. CDR3 size: 17 residues.

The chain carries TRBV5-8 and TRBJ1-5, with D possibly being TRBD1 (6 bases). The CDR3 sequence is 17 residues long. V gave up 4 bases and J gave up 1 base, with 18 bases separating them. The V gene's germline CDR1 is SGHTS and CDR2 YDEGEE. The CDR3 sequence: CASSNNRVGQSNQPQHF. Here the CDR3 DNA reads TGTGCCAGCAGCAACAACAGGGTTGGTCAAAGCAATCAGCCCCAGCATTTT.

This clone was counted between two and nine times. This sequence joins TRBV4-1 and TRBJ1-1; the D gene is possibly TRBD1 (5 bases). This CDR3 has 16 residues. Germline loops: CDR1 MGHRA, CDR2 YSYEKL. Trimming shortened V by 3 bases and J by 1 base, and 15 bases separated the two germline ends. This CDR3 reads CASSQLGTVTNTEAFF. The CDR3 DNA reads TGCGCCAGCAGCCAGCTGGGGACCGTGACGAACACTGAAGCTTTCTTT.

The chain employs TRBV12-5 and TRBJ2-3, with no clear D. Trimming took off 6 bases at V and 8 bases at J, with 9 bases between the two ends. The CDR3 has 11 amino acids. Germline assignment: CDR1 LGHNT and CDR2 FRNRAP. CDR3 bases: TGTGCTAGTGGCCGACTTGGTACGCAGTATTTT. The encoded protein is CASGRLGTQYF.

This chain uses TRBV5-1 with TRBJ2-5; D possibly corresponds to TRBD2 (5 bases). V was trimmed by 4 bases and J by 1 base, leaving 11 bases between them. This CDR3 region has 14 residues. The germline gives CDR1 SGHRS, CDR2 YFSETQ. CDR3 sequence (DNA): TGCGCCAGCAGCCATCAGAGGGTCCAAGAGACCCAGTACTTC. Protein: CASSHQRVQETQYF.